Listed below are T cell receptor beta chains from one sample, sequenced in a study of T cell responses to AZD1222 COVID-19 vaccine. Data came from immunoSEQ multiplex PCR; TCRdb stores just in-frame clones and leaves some out. The repertoire holds about 120,000 clones, with around 92% as singletons. The material sequenced was peripheral blood, taken on day 0 of AZD1222 vaccination. These receptors were collected from an adult in good health. CDR3s include the opening cysteine and the closing phenylalanine or tryptophan. Fields, in order: clone size, D gene, V gene, J gene, CDR3 protein, CDR3 DNA. D genes are given only for firm matches. A row's size may be missing; if present it is once, few, many or a size class.

>-|TRBD2|TRBV7-8|TRBJ2-1
CASSPRLAGGSGGSYNEQFF
TGTGCCAGCAGCCCCCGACTAGCGGGAGGGTCCGGCGGCTCCTACAATGAGCAGTTCTTC
>-|-|TRBV6-5|TRBJ2-2
CASSFGSPPGELFF
TGTGCCAGCAGTTTTGGGTCTCCCCCCGGGGAGCTGTTTTTT
>-|TRBD1|TRBV14|TRBJ2-5
CASSQARWDSSQETQYF
TGTGCCAGCAGCCAAGCGCGGTGGGACAGTTCCCAAGAGACCCAGTACTTC
>-|-|TRBV6-5|TRBJ1-3
CASSYSQGLGGNTIYF
TGTGCCAGCAGTTACTCGCAGGGGTTGGGCGGAAACACCATATATTTT
>-|-|TRBV7-2|TRBJ1-1
CASSLGGRGTEAFF
TGTGCCAGCAGCTTAGGAGGTAGGGGCACTGAAGCTTTCTTT
>-|-|TRBV6-5|TRBJ1-5
CASSIRGNQPQHF
TGTGCCAGCAGTATTCGGGGGAATCAGCCCCAGCATTTT
>-|TRBD1|TRBV11-2|TRBJ1-5
CASSLTGRGQPQHF
TGTGCCAGCAGCTTGACAGGGCGGGGACAGCCCCAGCATTTT
>once|-|TRBV5-1|TRBJ2-7
CASSPPPGQQTSYEQYF
TGCGCCAGCAGCCCCCCACCCGGACAGCAAACGTCCTACGAGCAGTACTTC
>-|TRBD1|TRBV27|TRBJ2-2
CASSLGPQGAVELFF
TGTGCCAGCAGTCTCGGACCCCAGGGGGCCGTGGAGCTGTTTTTT
>-|TRBD1|TRBV4-3|TRBJ1-4
CASSQVGTGNEKLFF
TGCGCCAGCAGCCAAGTGGGGACAGGGAATGAAAAACTGTTTTTT
>-|-|TRBV6-1|TRBJ1-3
CASSEGGRGNTIYF
TGTGCCAGCAGCGAAGGGGGGCGTGGAAACACCATATATTTT
>-|-|TRBV28|TRBJ1-5
CASSFDGDQPQHF
TGTGCCAGCAGTTTTGACGGTGATCAGCCCCAGCATTTT
>-|-|TRBV27|TRBJ1-6
CASSGTRNSPLHF
TGTGCCAGCAGCGGTACACGTAATTCACCCCTCCACTTT
>few|-|TRBV6-2/TRBV6-3|TRBJ1-2
CASSLVANYGYTF
TGTGCCAGCAGTTTAGTGGCAAACTATGGCTACACCTTC
>-|-|TRBV9|TRBJ2-6
CASTDSTSGANVLTF
TGTGCCAGCACGGACTCGACCTCTGGGGCCAACGTCCTGACTTTC
>once|TRBD2|TRBV3-1/TRBV3-2|TRBJ2-3
CASSQSSGGTDTQYF
TGTGCCAGCAGCCAATCTAGCGGGGGTACAGATACGCAGTATTTT
>-|-|TRBV19|TRBJ2-3
CASSPGGSTDTQYF
TGTGCCAGTAGTCCAGGAGGGAGCACAGATACGCAGTATTTT
>-|-|TRBV6-5|TRBJ2-3
CASSSTGYDTDTQYF
TGTGCCAGCAGTTCCACAGGGTATGACACAGATACGCAGTATTTT
>-|-|TRBV19|TRBJ2-7
CASSSTGYEQYF
TGTGCCAGTAGCAGTACAGGCTACGAGCAGTACTTC
>-|-|TRBV6-5|TRBJ1-5
CASQRQSNQPQHF
TGTGCCAGCCAACGACAGTCCAATCAGCCCCAGCATTTT
>once|-|TRBV19|TRBJ1-5
CATSTGSYSNQPQHF
TGTGCAACCTCTACAGGCAGTTATAGCAATCAGCCCCAGCATTTT
>-|-|TRBV4-3|TRBJ2-2
CASSQVVMDTGELFF
TGCGCCAGCAGCCAAGTAGTGATGGACACCGGGGAGCTGTTTTTT
>few|-|TRBV6-1|TRBJ2-7
CASSESTGGVYEQYF
TGTGCCAGCAGTGAAAGTACAGGGGGGGTTTACGAGCAGTACTTC
>-|-|TRBV28|TRBJ2-2
CATRQANTGELFF
TGTGCCACCCGACAAGCGAACACCGGGGAGCTGTTTTTT
>once|TRBD2|TRBV5-1|TRBJ2-1
CASSHETSGVNEQFF
TGCGCCAGCAGCCATGAGACTAGCGGGGTCAATGAGCAGTTCTTC
>few|-|TRBV6-2/TRBV6-3|TRBJ2-7
CASSSQTEQYF
TGTGCCAGCAGCTCACAGACCGAGCAGTACTTC
>-|TRBD2|TRBV18|TRBJ2-1
CASSHRAGGPDNEQFF
TGTGCCAGCTCCCACCGGGCGGGAGGGCCCGACAATGAGCAGTTCTTC
>-|-|TRBV28|TRBJ2-1
CASTARQSYNEQFF
TGTGCCAGCACCGCTCGTCAGTCCTACAATGAGCAGTTCTTC
>once|-|TRBV7-9|TRBJ1-1
CASSLDSAGLLNTEAFF
TGTGCCAGCAGCTTAGATTCGGCAGGGCTATTGAACACTGAAGCTTTCTTT
>-|TRBD1|TRBV5-6|TRBJ1-1
CASTFGGQNNPMGAFF
TGTGCCAGCACCTTCGGGGGACAGAATAATCCGATGGGAGCTTTCTTT
>once|-|TRBV6-5|TRBJ1-4
CATQRNEKLFF
TGTGCCACGCAGCGAAATGAAAAACTGTTTTTT
>-|-|TRBV9|TRBJ2-1
CASSVASANEQFF
TGTGCCAGCAGCGTAGCTTCGGCCAATGAGCAGTTCTTC
>-|-|TRBV27|TRBJ1-2
CASSPKGDPNYGYTF
TGTGCCAGCAGTCCGAAGGGAGATCCTAACTATGGCTACACCTTC
>-|-|TRBV5-1|TRBJ2-7
CASSWEIESEQYF
TGCGCCAGCAGCTGGGAAATAGAAAGCGAGCAGTACTTC
>-|TRBD1|TRBV7-9|TRBJ1-5
CASSLGTGGNQPQHF
TGTGCCAGCAGCTTGGGGACAGGGGGAAATCAGCCCCAGCATTTT
>once|TRBD1|TRBV25-1|TRBJ1-2
CASSEYFTGDGGYTF
TGTGCCAGCAGTGAATATTTTACAGGGGATGGCGGCTACACCTTC
>-|TRBD1|TRBV7-2|TRBJ1-2
CASSPPTGVYGYTF
TGTGCCAGCAGCCCCCCGACAGGGGTCTATGGCTACACCTTC
>once|TRBD2|TRBV7-9|TRBJ2-1
CASSLVLAGHNEQFF
TGTGCCAGCAGCTTAGTCCTAGCGGGGCACAATGAGCAGTTCTTC
>few|-|TRBV15|TRBJ1-2
CATSRDRLGYTF
TGTGCCACCAGCAGAGATCGCTTAGGCTACACCTTC
>few|TRBD1|TRBV7-9|TRBJ1-5
CASSLGDSSNQPQHF
TGTGCCAGCAGCTTAGGGGACAGTAGCAATCAGCCCCAGCATTTT
>-|TRBD2|TRBV4-3|TRBJ2-7
CASSQSTSGLDEQYF
TGCGCCAGCAGCCAATCGACTAGCGGGCTCGACGAGCAGTACTTC
>-|-|TRBV18|TRBJ2-3
CASSRRIGNDPQYF
TGTGCCAGCTCCCGACGGATTGGGAACGATCCGCAGTATTTT
>-|TRBD1|TRBV19|TRBJ1-2
CASSILTGDMLANYGYTF
TGTGCCAGTAGTATTCTGACAGGGGATATGCTCGCTAACTATGGCTACACCTTC
>-|TRBD1|TRBV9|TRBJ1-2
CASSVAGTANYGYTF
TGTGCCAGCAGCGTAGCTGGGACAGCTAACTATGGCTACACCTTC
>-|-|TRBV24-1|TRBJ2-3
CATSDGRGDTQYF
TGTGCCACCAGTGATGGTCGCGGAGATACGCAGTATTTT
>-|-|TRBV19|TRBJ2-2
CASSIGHREFRTGELFF
TGTGCCAGTAGTATAGGCCACAGGGAGTTTCGAACCGGGGAGCTGTTTTTT
>-|-|TRBV19|TRBJ2-7
CASSIREGQTYEQYF
TGTGCCAGTAGTATAAGGGAGGGACAGACCTACGAGCAGTACTTC
>-|-|TRBV12-2|TRBJ2-7
CASRLAPRLVRHGYEQYF
TGTGCAAGTCGCTTAGCGCCCAGACTAGTAAGGCATGGCTACGAGCAGTACTTC
>-|TRBD1|TRBV27|TRBJ2-7
CASSFTGVGYEQYF
TGTGCCAGCAGTTTCACAGGGGTTGGCTACGAGCAGTACTTC
>-|-|TRBV3-1/TRBV3-2|TRBJ2-2
CASSQDGGSAGELFF
TGTGCCAGCAGCCAAGATGGAGGGAGTGCCGGGGAGCTGTTTTTT